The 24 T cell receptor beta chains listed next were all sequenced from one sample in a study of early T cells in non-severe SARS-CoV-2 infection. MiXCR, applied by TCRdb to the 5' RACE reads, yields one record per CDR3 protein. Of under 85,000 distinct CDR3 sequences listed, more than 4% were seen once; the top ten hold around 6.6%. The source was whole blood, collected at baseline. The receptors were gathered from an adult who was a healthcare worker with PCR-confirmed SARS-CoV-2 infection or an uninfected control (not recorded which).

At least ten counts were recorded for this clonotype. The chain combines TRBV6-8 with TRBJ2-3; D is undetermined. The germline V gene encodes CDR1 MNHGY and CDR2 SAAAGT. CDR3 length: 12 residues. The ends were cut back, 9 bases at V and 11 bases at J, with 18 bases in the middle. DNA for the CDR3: TGTGCCAGTCCCCGACTTGGAATAAGGCAGTATTTT. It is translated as CASPRLGIRQYF.

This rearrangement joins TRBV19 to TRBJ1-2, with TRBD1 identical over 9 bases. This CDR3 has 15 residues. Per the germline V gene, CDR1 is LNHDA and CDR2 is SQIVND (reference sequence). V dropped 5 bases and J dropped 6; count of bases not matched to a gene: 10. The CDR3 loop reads CASSRGDRVDDGYTF. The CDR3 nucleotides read TGTGCCAGTAGTCGAGGGGACAGGGTGGACGATGGCTACACCTTC.

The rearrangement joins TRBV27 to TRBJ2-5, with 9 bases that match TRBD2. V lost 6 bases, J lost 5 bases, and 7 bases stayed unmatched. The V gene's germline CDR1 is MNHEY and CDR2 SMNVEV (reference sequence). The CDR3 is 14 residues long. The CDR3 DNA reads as TGTGCCAGCAGACCGGGACTAGCCTTGGAGACCCAGTACTTC. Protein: CASRPGLALETQYF.

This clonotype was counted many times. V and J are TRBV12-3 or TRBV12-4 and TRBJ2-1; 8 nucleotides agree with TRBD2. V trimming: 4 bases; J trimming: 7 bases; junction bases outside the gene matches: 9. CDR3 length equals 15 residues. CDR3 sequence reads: CASSYGTRVGNEQFF. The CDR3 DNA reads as TGTGCCAGCAGTTATGGGACTAGGGTCGGGAATGAGCAGTTCTTC.

The CDR3 bases are TGTGCCAGCAGCTTAGCGAGTAATCCGGCTGGAAACACCATATATTTT. This sequence encodes CASSLASNPAGNTIYF. The genes are TRBV11-2 and TRBJ1-3; D gene unclear. Germline values: CDR1 SGHAT, CDR2 FQNNGV. V dropped 1 base and J dropped 2 bases, with 12 bases sitting between them. CDR3 size: 16 residues.

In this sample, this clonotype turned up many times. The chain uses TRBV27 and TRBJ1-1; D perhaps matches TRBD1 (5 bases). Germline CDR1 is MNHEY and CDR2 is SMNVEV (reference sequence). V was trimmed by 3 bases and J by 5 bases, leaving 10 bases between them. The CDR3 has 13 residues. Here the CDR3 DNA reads TGTGCCAGCAGTTTTCAGGGCGGGACTGAAGCTTTCTTT. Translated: CASSFQGGTEAFF.

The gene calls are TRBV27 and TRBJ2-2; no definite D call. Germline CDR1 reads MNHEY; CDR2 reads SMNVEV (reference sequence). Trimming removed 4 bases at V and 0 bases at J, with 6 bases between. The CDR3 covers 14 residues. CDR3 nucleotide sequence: TGTGCCAGCAGTTCCCTCACGAACACCGGGGAGCTGTTTTTT. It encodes CASSSLTNTGELFF.

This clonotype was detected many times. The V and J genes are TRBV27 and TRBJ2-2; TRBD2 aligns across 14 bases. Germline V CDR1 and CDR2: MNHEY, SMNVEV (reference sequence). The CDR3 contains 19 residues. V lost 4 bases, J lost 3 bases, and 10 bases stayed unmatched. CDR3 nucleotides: TGTGCCAGCAGTTCCCCTTCGGGACTAGCGGGAGATGACACCGGGGAGCTGTTTTTT. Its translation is CASSSPSGLAGDDTGELFF.

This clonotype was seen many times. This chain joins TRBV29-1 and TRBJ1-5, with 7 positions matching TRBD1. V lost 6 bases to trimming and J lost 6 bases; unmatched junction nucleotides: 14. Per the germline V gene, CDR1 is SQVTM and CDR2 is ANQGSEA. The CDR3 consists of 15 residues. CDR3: CSVAYFTGDAQPQHF. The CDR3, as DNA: TGCAGCGTCGCCTACTTTACAGGGGACGCTCAGCCCCAGCATTTT. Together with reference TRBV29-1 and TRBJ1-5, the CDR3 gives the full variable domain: SAVISQKPSRDICQRGTSLTIQCQVDSQVTMMFWYRQQPGQSLTLIATANQGSEATYESGFVIDKFPISRPNLTFSTLTVSNMSPEDSSIYLCSVAYFTGDAQPQHFGDGTRLSIL.

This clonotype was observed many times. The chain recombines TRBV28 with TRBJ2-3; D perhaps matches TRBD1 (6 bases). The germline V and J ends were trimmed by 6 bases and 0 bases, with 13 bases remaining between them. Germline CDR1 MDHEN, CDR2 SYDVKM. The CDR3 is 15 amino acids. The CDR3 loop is CASRTWGHSTDTQYF. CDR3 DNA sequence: TGTGCCAGCAGGACGTGGGGGCACAGCACAGATACGCAGTATTTT.

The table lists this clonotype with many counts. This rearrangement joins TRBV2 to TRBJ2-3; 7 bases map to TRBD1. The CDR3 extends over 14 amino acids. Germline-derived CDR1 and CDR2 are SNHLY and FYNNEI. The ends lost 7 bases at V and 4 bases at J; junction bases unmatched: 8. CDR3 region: CASTTVDRADTQYF. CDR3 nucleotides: TGTGCCAGCACCACAGTCGACAGGGCAGATACGCAGTATTTT.

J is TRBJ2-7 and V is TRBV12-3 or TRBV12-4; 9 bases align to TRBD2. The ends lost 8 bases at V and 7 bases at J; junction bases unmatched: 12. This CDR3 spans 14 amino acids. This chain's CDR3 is CASGSGRSSREQYF. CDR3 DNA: TGTGCCAGCGGCAGCGGGAGGTCCTCTCGGGAGCAGTACTTC.

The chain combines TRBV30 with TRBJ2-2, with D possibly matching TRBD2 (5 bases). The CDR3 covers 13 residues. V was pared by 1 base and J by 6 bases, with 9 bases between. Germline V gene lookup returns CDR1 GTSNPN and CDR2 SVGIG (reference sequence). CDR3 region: CAWSGLRSGELFF. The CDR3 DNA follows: TGTGCCTGGAGTGGACTAAGATCCGGGGAGCTGTTTTTT.

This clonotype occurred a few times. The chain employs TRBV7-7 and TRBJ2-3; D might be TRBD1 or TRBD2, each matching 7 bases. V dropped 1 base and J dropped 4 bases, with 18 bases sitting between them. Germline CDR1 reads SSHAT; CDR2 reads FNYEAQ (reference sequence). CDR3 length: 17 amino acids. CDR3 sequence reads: CASSLEGGEGAPDTQYF. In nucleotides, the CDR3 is TGTGCCAGCAGCTTAGAGGGTGGGGAGGGGGCGCCAGATACGCAGTATTTT. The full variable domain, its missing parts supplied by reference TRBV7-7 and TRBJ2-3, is GAGVSQSPRYKVTKRGQDVTLRCDPISSHATLYWYQQALGQGPEFLTYFNYEAQPDKSGLPSDRFSAERPEGSISTLTIQRTEQRDSAMYRCASSLEGGEGAPDTQYFGPGTRLTVL.

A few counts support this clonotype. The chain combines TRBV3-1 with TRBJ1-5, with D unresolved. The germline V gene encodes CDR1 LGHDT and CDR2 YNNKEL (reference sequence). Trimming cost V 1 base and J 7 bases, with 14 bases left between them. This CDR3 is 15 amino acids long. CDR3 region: CASSQAAGMGQPQHF. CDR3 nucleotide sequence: TGTGCCAGCAGCCAAGCGGCAGGAATGGGACAGCCCCAGCATTTT.

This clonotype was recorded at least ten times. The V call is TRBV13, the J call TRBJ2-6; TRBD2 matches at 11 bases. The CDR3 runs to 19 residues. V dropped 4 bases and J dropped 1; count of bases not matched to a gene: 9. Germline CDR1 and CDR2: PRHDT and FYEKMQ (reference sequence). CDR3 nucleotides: TGTGCCAGCAGCTCCAATTCCCTAGCGGGAGGATCTGGGGCCAACGTCCTGACTTTC. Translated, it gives CASSSNSLAGGSGANVLTF.

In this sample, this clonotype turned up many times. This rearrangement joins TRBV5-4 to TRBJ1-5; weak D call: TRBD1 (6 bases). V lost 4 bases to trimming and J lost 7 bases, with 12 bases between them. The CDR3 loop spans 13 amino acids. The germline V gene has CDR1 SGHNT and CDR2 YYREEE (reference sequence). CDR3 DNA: TGTGCCAGCAGCATACACAGGGAACAGCCCCAGCATTTT. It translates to CASSIHREQPQHF. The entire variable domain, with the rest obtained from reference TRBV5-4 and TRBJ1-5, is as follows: ETGVTQSPTHLIKTRGQQVTLRCSSQSGHNTVSWYQQALGQGPQFIFQYYREEENGRGNFPPRFSGLQFPNYSSELNVNALELDDSALYLCASSIHREQPQHFGDGTRLSIL.

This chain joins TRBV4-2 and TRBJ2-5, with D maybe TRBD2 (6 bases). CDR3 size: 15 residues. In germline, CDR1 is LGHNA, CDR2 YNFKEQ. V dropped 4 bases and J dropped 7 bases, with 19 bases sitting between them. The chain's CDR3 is CASSPLFRLGGTQYF. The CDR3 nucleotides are TGTGCCAGCAGCCCCCTTTTCCGACTAGGCGGGACCCAGTACTTC.

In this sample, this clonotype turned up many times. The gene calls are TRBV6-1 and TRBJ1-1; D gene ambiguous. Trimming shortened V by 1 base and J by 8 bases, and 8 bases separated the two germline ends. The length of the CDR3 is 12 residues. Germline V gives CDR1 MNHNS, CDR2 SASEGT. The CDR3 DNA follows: TGTGCCAGCAGTGAAGTTGGCACCGAAGCTTTCTTT. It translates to CASSEVGTEAFF.

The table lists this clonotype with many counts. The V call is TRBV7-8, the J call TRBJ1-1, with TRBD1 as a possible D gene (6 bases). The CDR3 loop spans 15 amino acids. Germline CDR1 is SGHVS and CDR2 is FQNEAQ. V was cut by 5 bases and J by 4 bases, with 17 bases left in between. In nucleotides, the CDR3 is TGTGCCAGCAGCCCGGCGAGGACAGTAGGCACTGAAGCTTTCTTT. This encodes CASSPARTVGTEAFF.

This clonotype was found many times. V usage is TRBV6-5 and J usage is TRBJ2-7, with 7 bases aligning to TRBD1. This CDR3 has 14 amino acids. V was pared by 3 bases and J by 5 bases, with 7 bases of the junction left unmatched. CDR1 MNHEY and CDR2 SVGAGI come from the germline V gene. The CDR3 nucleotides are TGTGCCAGCAGTTATACCGACAGGGACCACGAGCAGTACTTC. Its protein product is CASSYTDRDHEQYF.

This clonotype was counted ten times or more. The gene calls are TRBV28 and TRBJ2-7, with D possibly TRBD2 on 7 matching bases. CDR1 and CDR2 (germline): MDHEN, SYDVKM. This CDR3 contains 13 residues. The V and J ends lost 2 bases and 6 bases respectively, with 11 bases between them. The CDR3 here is CASSLRGGSEQYF. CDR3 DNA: TGTGCCAGCAGTTTAAGGGGGGGCAGCGAGCAGTACTTC.

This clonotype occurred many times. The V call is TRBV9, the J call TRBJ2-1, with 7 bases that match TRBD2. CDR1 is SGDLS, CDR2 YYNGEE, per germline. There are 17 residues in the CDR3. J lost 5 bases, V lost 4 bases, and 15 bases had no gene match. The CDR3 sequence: CASSHHIGRAIDNEQFF. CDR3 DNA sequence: TGTGCCAGCAGCCATCATATTGGGAGGGCCATAGACAATGAGCAGTTCTTC.

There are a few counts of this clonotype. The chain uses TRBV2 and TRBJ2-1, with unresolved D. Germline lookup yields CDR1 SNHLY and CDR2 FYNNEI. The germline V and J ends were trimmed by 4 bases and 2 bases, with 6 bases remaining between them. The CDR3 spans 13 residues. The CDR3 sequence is CASSAGPYNEQFF. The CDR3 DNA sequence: TGTGCCAGCAGTGCCGGACCCTACAATGAGCAGTTCTTC.